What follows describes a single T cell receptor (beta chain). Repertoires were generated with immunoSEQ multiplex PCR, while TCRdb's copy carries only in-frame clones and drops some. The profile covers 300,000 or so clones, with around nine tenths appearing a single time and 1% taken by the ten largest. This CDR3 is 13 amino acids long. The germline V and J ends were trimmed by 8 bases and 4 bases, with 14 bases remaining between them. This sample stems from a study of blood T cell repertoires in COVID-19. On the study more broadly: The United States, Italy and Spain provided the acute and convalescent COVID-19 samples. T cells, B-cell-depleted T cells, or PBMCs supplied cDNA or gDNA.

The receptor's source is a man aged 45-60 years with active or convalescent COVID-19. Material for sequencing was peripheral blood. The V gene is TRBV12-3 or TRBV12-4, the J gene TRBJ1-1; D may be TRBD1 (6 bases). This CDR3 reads CASGQTGSTEAFF. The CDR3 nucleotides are TGTGCCAGCGGGCAAACAGGGAGCACTGAAGCTTTCTTT.